This entry lists 27 T cell receptor beta chains sequenced from one sample in a study of T cells in Graves' hyperthyroidism and ophthalmopathy. Amplification of TCR beta CDR3 regions used RNA as the template. The TCR CDR3 was amplified in a first-round RT-PCR using the HTBI primer set. TCRdb reanalysed the multiplex PCR reads using MiXCR and keeps one entry per CDR3 protein. The table shows about 570,000 distinct CDR3 sequences, with under 60% occurring only once. The specimen sequenced was peripheral blood or thyroid tissue (not recorded which). These receptors were taken from an adult woman with Graves' disease, either hyperthyroidism or ophthalmopathy (not recorded which).

This sequence joins TRBV5-1 and TRBJ2-7; D is possibly TRBD1 (6 bases). V shed 1 base and J shed 6 bases, with 17 bases lying between them. CDR1 and CDR2 from the germline V gene are SGHRS and YFSETQ. CDR3 length: 15 amino acids. CDR3 DNA: TGCGCCAGCAGCTTGACAGGGTTTCAGAAGGGCGAGCAGTACTTC. This codes for CASSLTGFQKGEQYF.

The chain couples TRBV20-1 to TRBJ1-1; D gene uncertain. With 3 bases removed from V and 0 bases from J, the gap between germline ends came to 14 bases. Per germline, CDR1 DFQATT and CDR2 SNEGSKA (reference sequence). This CDR3 region has 15 residues. The CDR3 nucleotides are TGCAGTGCTAGGTCACGAGGGCATTTGAACACTGAAGCTTTCTTT. Translated: CSARSRGHLNTEAFF.

The V and J genes are TRBV25-1 and TRBJ2-5; 8 positions match TRBD1. CDR3 length: 15 residues. From germline, CDR1 is MGHDK and CDR2 SYGVNS. Losses at the gene ends were 6 bases for V and 5 bases for J; bases not matched to a gene: 11. CDR3 nucleotides: TGTGCCAGCAGGCGCGGACAGGGAGGAATCGAGACCCAGTACTTC. This codes for CASRRGQGGIETQYF.

The chain recombines TRBV14 with TRBJ1-4; possible D gene TRBD1, 5 bases. The CDR3 length is 16 residues. CDR1 and CDR2 (germline): SGHDN, FVKESK. V was shortened by 1 base and J by 8 bases, with 17 bases between the two germline ends. CDR3 DNA: TGTGCCAGCAGCCAAGGGGGACTAGCGGTTGGCGAAAAACTGTTTTTT. Its translation: CASSQGGLAVGEKLFF.

The table lists this clonotype with many counts. The chain has TRBV7-2 and TRBJ2-7, with a tentative D call TRBD2 (6 bases). The germline V and J ends were trimmed by 3 bases and 4 bases, with 16 bases remaining between them. The CDR3 totals 15 residues. Per the germline V gene, CDR1 is SGHTA and CDR2 is FQGNSA. The CDR3 DNA reads as TGTGCCAGCAGCTTTGGAACGGGAGTAAATTACGAGCAGTACTTC. Translation: CASSFGTGVNYEQYF.

This clonotype has only a few counts. The V call is TRBV30, the J call TRBJ1-2; 7 nucleotides agree with TRBD1. The length of the CDR3 is 14 residues. Germline V gene lookup returns CDR1 GTSNPN and CDR2 SVGIG (reference sequence). Losses at the gene ends were 3 bases for V and 3 bases for J; bases not matched to a gene: 7. For the CDR3, the DNA is TGTGCCTGGAGACTTAACACAGGGGACTATGGCTACACCTTC. Translated: CAWRLNTGDYGYTF.

Many counts were recorded for this clonotype. The genes are TRBV3-1 and TRBJ1-1; D not resolved. V lost 3 bases, J lost 7 bases, and 9 bases lay in between. Germline V gene lookup returns CDR1 LGHDT and CDR2 YNNKEL (reference sequence). The CDR3 extends over 12 amino acids. The chain's CDR3 is CASSQDTREAFF. The CDR3 nucleotides read TGTGCCAGCAGCCAGGATACACGTGAAGCTTTCTTT.

This clonotype was seen a handful of times. V usage is TRBV6-5 and J usage is TRBJ1-2; the D is unclear. The V end was cut by 7 bases, the J end by 4 bases, with 19 bases between. The CDR3 consists of 15 residues. CDR1 is MNHEY, CDR2 SVGAGI, per germline. In nucleotides, the CDR3 is TGTGCCAGCACCATACCCGGAAGAAGACCCTATGGCTACACCTTC. Translated: CASTIPGRRPYGYTF.

This clonotype was counted ten times or more. The chain is built from TRBV7-2 and TRBJ2-7; D might be TRBD2 (6 bases). The V gene's germline CDR1 is SGHTA and CDR2 FQGNSA. The CDR3 has 15 amino acids. The V end lost 3 bases, the J end lost 3 bases, and 15 bases lay between the germline ends. Written as DNA, the CDR3 is TGTGCCAGCAGCTTTGGGCCGGGAGCTGTCTACGAGCAGTACTTC. This gives the protein CASSFGPGAVYEQYF.

About this clonotype itself: Here the CDR3 omits its conserved ending phenylalanine or tryptophan, so a read error is the likely source. The chain carries TRBV29-1 and TRBJ1-1, with D uncertain. From germline, CDR1 is SQVTM and CDR2 ANQGSEA. Deletions cut 4 bases from V and 2 bases from J, with 14 bases between. This CDR3 contains 14 residues. The CDR3 DNA reads TGCAGCGTTGCGTACGAGACACAAAACACTGAAGCTTTCCTT. This translates into CSVAYETQNTEAFL.

CDR3 sequence: CSARDYGRDTIYF. Written as DNA, the CDR3 is TGCAGTGCTAGAGACTACGGACGGGACACCATATATTTT. The chain links TRBV20-1 to TRBJ1-3; D is unclear. The CDR3 consists of 13 residues. CDR1 is DFQATT, CDR2 SNEGSKA, per germline (reference sequence). V was cut by 0 bases and J by 8 bases, with 11 bases left in between.

This clonotype was detected a few times. The V gene is TRBV7-6, the J gene TRBJ2-5; D is possibly TRBD2 (5 bases). The ends were cut back, 5 bases at V and 0 bases at J, with 10 bases in the middle. The CDR3 extends over 14 amino acids. CDR1 and CDR2 from the germline V gene are SGHVS and FNYEAQ. The CDR3 DNA reads as TGTGCCAGCAGCCGAAGGCGGGACCAAGAGACCCAGTACTTC. It codes for CASSRRRDQETQYF.

This clonotype was found many times. The chain combines TRBV9 with TRBJ2-7, with no clear D. CDR1 and CDR2 from the germline V gene are SGDLS and YYNGEE. This CDR3 has 14 residues. V lost 0 bases and J 0 bases, leaving 7 bases between the germline ends. The CDR3 loop reads CASSVEWSSYEQYF. CDR3 sequence (DNA): TGTGCCAGCAGCGTAGAGTGGAGCTCCTACGAGCAGTACTTC.

This clonotype was recorded many times. The chain recombines TRBV7-9 with TRBJ1-1; 8 bases match TRBD1. The ends lost 1 base at V and 5 bases at J; junction bases unmatched: 6. Germline lookup yields CDR1 SEHNR and CDR2 FQNEAQ (reference sequence). CDR3 length: 15 residues. In DNA form, the CDR3 reads TGTGCCAGCAGCTTAGGGCAGGGGGCCTGGACTGAAGCTTTCTTT. This translates into CASSLGQGAWTEAFF.

This clonotype was observed at least ten times. The chain carries TRBV6-1 and TRBJ1-1; D is undetermined. The CDR3 is made up of 14 amino acids. Germline CDR1 and CDR2: MNHNS and SASEGT. The germline V and J ends were trimmed by 6 bases and 1 base, with 12 bases remaining between them. The CDR3: CASRDDRRNTEAFF. In nucleotides, the CDR3 is TGTGCCAGCAGAGATGACCGGCGGAACACTGAAGCTTTCTTT.

The V and J genes are TRBV3-1 and TRBJ2-2, with D perhaps assigned TRBD1 or TRBD2 (6 bases each). Germline lookup yields CDR1 LGHDT and CDR2 YNNKEL (reference sequence). The V end was cut by 1 base, the J end by 8 bases, with 17 bases between. The CDR3 totals 16 residues. The CDR3 here is CASSQGGAFGTGELFF. CDR3 coding DNA: TGTGCCAGCAGCCAAGGGGGGGCATTTGGGACTGGGGAGCTGTTTTTT.

The CDR3 nucleotides are TGTGCCAGCAGCACCAGTAGGGGAAAAGAGACCCAGTACTTC. Amino acid sequence: CASSTSRGKETQYF. The rearrangement joins TRBV7-6 to TRBJ2-5; tentative D call: TRBD1 (5 bases). The germline V gene encodes CDR1 SGHVS and CDR2 FNYEAQ. Trimming removed 5 bases at V and 3 bases at J, with 13 bases between. This CDR3 comprises 14 residues.

In its sample, this clonotype was seen many times. The V call is TRBV7-2, the J call TRBJ1-2; D is unresolved. Trimming left V 7 bases short and J 2 bases short, with 11 bases between. CDR1 and CDR2 (germline): SGHTA, FQGNSA. CDR3 length: 13 residues. Here the CDR3 DNA reads TGTGCCAGCACGATTAACGGGAACTATGGCTACACCTTC. Residues: CASTINGNYGYTF.

This clonotype was seen a few times. The rearrangement uses TRBV7-2 and TRBJ1-1, with unresolved D. Trimming cost V 1 base and J 0 bases, with 6 bases left between them. This CDR3 is 14 amino acids long. Germline V gives CDR1 SGHTA, CDR2 FQGNSA. This CDR3 reads CASSLVWVNTEAFF. The CDR3 region has the DNA TGTGCCAGCAGCTTAGTATGGGTGAACACTGAAGCTTTCTTT.

A few counts support this clonotype. The genes are TRBV7-6 and TRBJ1-5, with D uncertain. There are 14 residues in the CDR3. The V end was cut by 1 base, the J end by 6 bases, with 10 bases between. Germline values: CDR1 SGHVS, CDR2 FNYEAQ. CDR3 sequence reads: CASSLGVSGQPQHF. CDR3 nucleotide sequence: TGTGCCAGCAGCTTAGGAGTGTCCGGTCAGCCCCAGCATTTT.

The chain is built from TRBV29-1 and TRBJ1-1; no reliable D call. There are 15 residues in the CDR3. Per germline, CDR1 SQVTM and CDR2 ANQGSEA. V dropped 4 bases and J dropped 1 base, with 16 bases sitting between them. CDR3 bases: TGCAGCGTTGGTCCTTTGGGAGGGAGGAACACTGAAGCTTTCTTT. It codes for CSVGPLGGRNTEAFF.

In this sample, this clonotype turned up many times. The rearrangement joins TRBV6-4 to TRBJ1-2, with D perhaps matching TRBD1 (6 bases). CDR1 and CDR2 from the germline V gene are MRHNA and SNTAGT. Trimming cost V 3 bases and J 2 bases, with 25 bases left between them. The CDR3 runs 19 residues. The CDR3 nucleotides read TGTGCCAGCAGTGAATTGGGGGGCTACCCCACCCCTCGAAACTATGGCTACACCTTC. Amino acid sequence: CASSELGGYPTPRNYGYTF.

The table lists this clonotype with many counts. This sequence joins TRBV5-8 and TRBJ1-5; D gene uncertain. The CDR3 totals 15 residues. Germline V CDR1 and CDR2: SGHTS, YDEGEE. V was cut by 2 bases and J by 1 base, with 10 bases left in between. The CDR3 DNA sequence: TGTGCCAGCAGCTTTGAGTGGGGAAGCAATCAGCCCCAGCATTTT. Protein product: CASSFEWGSNQPQHF.

CDR3 in amino acids: CASSWTSGMMETQYF. The DNA of the CDR3 is TGTGCCAGCAGCTGGACTAGCGGGATGATGGAGACCCAGTACTTC. The chain couples TRBV7-9 to TRBJ2-5; 12 nucleotides line up with TRBD2. The CDR3 is 15 residues long. The germline V gene has CDR1 SEHNR and CDR2 FQNEAQ (reference sequence). Trimming cost V 4 bases and J 5 bases; bases outside gene matches: 5.

This chain's CDR3 is CAISETGDSKETQYF. The CDR3 nucleotides read TGTGCCATCAGTGAGACCGGGGACAGTAAAGAGACCCAGTACTTC. This chain joins TRBV10-3 and TRBJ2-5; 7 bases fit TRBD1. From germline, CDR1 is ENHRY and CDR2 SYGVKD. Germline trimming cut 2 bases from V and 3 bases from J; bases unmatched to any gene: 6. There are 15 residues in the CDR3.

This clonotype was seen many times. The chain couples TRBV5-1 to TRBJ1-1, with D possibly being TRBD1 (5 bases). Trimming left V 2 bases short and J 2 bases short, with 13 bases between. CDR1 SGHRS and CDR2 YFSETQ come from the germline V gene. This CDR3 is 15 amino acids long. This CDR3 reads CASSLERGENTEAFF. As DNA, the CDR3 is TGCGCCAGCAGCTTAGAACGAGGGGAAAACACTGAAGCTTTCTTT.

This clonotype was detected only once. The rearrangement joins TRBV20-1 to TRBJ1-5; possible D gene TRBD1, 5 bases. Germline V gene lookup returns CDR1 DFQATT and CDR2 SNEGSKA (reference sequence). The CDR3 loop spans 14 amino acids. V gave up 6 bases and J gave up 0 bases, with 12 bases separating them. DNA of the CDR3: TGCAGTGCCGCTCGGGGGGATAGCAATCAGCCCCAGCATTTT. Translated, it gives CSAARGDSNQPQHF.